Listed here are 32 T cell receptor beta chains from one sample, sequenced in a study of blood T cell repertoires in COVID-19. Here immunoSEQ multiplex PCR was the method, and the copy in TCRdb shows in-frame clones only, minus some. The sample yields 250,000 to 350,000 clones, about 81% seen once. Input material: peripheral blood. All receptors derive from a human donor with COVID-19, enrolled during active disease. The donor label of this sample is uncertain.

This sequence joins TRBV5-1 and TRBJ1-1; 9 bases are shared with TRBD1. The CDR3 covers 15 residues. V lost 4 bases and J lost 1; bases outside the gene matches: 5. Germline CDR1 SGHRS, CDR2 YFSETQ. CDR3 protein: CASSQRTGENTEAFF. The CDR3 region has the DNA TGCGCCAGCAGCCAGCGGACAGGGGAGAACACTGAAGCTTTCTTT.

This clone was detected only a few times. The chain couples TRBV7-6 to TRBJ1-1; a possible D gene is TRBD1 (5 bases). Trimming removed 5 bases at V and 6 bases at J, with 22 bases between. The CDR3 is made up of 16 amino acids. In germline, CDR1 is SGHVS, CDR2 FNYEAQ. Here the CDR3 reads CASSDGGKIRSAEAFF. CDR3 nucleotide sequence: TGTGCCAGCAGCGATGGGGGGAAGATTAGGAGCGCTGAAGCTTTCTTT.

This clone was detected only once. In DNA, the CDR3 is TGCAGCGTTGGGGGGAACAGGGGGCGGAACACTGAAGCTTTCTTT. Its protein is CSVGGNRGRNTEAFF. The chain joins TRBV29-1 to TRBJ1-1; TRBD1 matches at 9 bases. CDR1 and CDR2 (germline): SQVTM, ANQGSEA. V shed 4 bases and J 1 base; nucleotides not matched to a gene: 7. The CDR3 runs to 15 residues.

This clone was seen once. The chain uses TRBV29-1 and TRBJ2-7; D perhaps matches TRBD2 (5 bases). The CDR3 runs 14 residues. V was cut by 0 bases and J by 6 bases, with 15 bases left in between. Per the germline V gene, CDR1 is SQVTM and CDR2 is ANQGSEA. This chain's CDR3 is CSVEESRAGGEQYF. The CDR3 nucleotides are TGCAGCGTTGAAGAATCTCGGGCAGGAGGCGAGCAGTACTTC.

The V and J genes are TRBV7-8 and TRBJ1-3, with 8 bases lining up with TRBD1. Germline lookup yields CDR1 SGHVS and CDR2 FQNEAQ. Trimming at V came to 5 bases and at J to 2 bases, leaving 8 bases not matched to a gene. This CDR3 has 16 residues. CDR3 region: CASSPREDRAGNTIYF. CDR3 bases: TGTGCCAGCAGCCCTAGGGAGGACAGGGCTGGAAACACCATATATTTT.

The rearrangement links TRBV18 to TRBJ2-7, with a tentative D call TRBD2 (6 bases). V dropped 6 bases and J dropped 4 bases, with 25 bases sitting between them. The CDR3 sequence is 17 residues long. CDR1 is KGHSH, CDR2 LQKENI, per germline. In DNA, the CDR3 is TGTGCCAGCTCGCGCACCAATAGGCGGGAACCTCTGTACGAGCAGTACTTC. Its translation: CASSRTNRREPLYEQYF. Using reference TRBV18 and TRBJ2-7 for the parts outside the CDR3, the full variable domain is NAGVMQNPRHLVRRRGQEARLRCSPMKGHSHVYWYRQLPEEGLKFMVYLQKENIIDESGMPKERFSAEFPKEGPSILRIQQVVRGDSAAYFCASSRTNRREPLYEQYFGPGTRLTVT.

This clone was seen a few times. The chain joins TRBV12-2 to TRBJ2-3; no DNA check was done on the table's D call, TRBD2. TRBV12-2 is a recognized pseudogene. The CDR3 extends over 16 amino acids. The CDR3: CASRRRTSGSTDTQYF. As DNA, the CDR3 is TGTGCAAGTCGCCGACGGACTAGCGGGAGCACAGATACGCAGTATTTT.

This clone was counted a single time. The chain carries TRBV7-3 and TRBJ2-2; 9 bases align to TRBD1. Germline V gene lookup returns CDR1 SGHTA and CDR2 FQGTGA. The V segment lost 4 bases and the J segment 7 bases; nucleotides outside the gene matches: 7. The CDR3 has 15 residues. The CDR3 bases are TGTGCCAGCAGCTCGACAGGGGGGATCGTCGGGGAGCTGTTTTTT. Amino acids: CASSSTGGIVGELFF. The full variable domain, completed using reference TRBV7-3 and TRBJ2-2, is GAGVSQTPSNKVTEKGKYVELRCDPISGHTALYWYRQSLGQGPEFLIYFQGTGAADDSGLPNDRFFAVRPEGSVSTLKIQRTERGDSAVYLCASSSTGGIVGELFFGEGSRLTVL.

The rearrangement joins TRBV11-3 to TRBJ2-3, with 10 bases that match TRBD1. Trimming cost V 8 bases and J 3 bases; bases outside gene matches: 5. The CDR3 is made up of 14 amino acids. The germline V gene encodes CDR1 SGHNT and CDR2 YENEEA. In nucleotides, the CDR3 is TGTGCCAGCTCGCCGGGACAGGGGACAGATACGCAGTATTTT. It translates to CASSPGQGTDTQYF.

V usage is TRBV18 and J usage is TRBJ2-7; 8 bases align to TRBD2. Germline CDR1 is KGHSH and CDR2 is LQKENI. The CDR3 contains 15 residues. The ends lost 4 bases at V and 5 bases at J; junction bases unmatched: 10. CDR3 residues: CASSRTGLGRDEQYF. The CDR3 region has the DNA TGTGCCAGCTCACGCACGGGACTAGGTCGGGACGAGCAGTACTTC.

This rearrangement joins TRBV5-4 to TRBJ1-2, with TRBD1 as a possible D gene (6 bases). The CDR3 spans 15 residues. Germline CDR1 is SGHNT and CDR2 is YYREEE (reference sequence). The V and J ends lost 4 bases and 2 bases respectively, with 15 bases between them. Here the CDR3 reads CASSHGQRPNYGYTF. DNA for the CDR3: TGTGCCAGCAGCCATGGACAGAGACCAAACTATGGCTACACCTTC.

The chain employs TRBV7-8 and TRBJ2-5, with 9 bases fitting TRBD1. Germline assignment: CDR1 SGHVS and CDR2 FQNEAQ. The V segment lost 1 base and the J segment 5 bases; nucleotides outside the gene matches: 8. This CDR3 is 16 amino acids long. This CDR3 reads CASSLVGQGIGETQYF. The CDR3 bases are TGTGCCAGCAGCTTAGTGGGACAGGGAATAGGGGAGACCCAGTACTTC.

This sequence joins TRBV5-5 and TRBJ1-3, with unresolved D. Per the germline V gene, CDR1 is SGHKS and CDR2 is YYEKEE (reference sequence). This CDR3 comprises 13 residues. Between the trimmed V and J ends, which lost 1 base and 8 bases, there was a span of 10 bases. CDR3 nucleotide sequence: TGTGCCAGCAGCTTGACAGCGGTGGACACCATATATTTT. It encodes CASSLTAVDTIYF.

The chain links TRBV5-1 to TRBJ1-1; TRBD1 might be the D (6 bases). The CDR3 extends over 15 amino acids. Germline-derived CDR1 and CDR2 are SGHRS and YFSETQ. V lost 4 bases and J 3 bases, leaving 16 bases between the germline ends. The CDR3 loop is CASSQETGSDTEAFF. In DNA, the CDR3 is TGCGCCAGCAGCCAAGAGACAGGATCAGACACTGAAGCTTTCTTT. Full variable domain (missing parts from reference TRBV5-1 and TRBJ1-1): KAGVTQTPRYLIKTRGQQVTLSCSPISGHRSVSWYQQTPGQGLQFLFEYFSETQRNKGNFPGRFSGRQFSNSRSEMNVSTLELGDSALYLCASSQETGSDTEAFFGQGTRLTVV.

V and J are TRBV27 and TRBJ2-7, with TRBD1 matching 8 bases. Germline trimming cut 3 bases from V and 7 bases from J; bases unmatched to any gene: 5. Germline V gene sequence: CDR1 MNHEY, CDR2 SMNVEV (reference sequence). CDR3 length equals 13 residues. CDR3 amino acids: CASSFDRGWEQYF. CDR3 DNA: TGTGCCAGCAGTTTCGACAGGGGCTGGGAGCAGTACTTC.

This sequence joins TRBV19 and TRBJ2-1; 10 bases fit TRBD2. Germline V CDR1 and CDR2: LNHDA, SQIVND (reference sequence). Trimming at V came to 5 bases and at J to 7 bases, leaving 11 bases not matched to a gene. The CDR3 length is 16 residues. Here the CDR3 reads CASSLAGALGGNEQFF. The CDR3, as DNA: TGTGCCAGTAGTCTAGCGGGAGCCCTCGGAGGGAATGAGCAGTTCTTC.

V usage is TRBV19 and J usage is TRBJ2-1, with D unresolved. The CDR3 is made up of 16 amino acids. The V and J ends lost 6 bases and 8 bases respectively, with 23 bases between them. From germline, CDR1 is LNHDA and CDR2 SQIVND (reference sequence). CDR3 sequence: CASSSPTSWPLDEQFF. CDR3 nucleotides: TGTGCCAGTAGCTCCCCCACCTCCTGGCCTCTAGATGAGCAGTTCTTC. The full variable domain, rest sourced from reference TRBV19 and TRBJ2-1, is DGGITQSPKYLFRKEGQNVTLSCEQNLNHDAMYWYRQDPGQGLRLIYYSQIVNDFQKGDIAEGYSVSREKKESFPLTVTSAQKNPTAFYLCASSSPTSWPLDEQFFGPGTRLTVL.

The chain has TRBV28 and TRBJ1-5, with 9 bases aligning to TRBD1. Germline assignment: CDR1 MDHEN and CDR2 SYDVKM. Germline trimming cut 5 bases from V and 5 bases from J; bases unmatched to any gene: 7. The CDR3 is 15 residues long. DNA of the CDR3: TGTGCCAGCAGTCCGACAGGGGGTCACCATCAGCCCCAGCATTTT. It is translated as CASSPTGGHHQPQHF. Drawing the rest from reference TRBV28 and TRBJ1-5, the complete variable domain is DVKVTQSSRYLVKRTGEKVFLECVQDMDHENMFWYRQDPGLGLRLIYFSYDVKMKEKGDIPEGYSVSREKKERFSLILESASTNQTSMYLCASSPTGGHHQPQHFGDGTRLSIL.

This CDR3 is CASSTSGRGNEQFF. CDR3 DNA: TGTGCCAGTAGTACCAGCGGGAGGGGGAATGAGCAGTTCTTC. The chain employs TRBV19 and TRBJ2-1; TRBD2 aligns across 10 bases. Trimming removed 4 bases from V and 7 bases from J; junction bases left unmatched: 4. The CDR3 sequence is 14 residues long. Germline CDR1 reads LNHDA; CDR2 reads SQIVND (reference sequence).

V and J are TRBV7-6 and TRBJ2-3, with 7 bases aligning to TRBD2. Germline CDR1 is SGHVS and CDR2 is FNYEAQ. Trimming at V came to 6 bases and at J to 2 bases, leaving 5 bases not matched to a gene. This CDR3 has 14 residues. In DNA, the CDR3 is TGTGCCAGCAGATCGGGGAGGGCCACAGATACGCAGTATTTT. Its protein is CASRSGRATDTQYF.

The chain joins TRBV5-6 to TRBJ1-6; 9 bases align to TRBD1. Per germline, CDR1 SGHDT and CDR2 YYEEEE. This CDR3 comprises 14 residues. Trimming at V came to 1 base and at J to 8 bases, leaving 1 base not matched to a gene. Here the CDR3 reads CASSLTGGDSPLHF. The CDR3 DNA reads TGTGCCAGCAGCTTGACAGGGGGCGATTCACCCCTCCACTTT.

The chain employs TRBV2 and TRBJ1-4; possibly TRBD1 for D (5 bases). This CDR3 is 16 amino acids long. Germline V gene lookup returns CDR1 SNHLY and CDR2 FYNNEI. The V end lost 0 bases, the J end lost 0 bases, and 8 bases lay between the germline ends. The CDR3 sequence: CASSEAGRPTNEKLFF. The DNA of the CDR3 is TGTGCCAGCAGTGAAGCGGGGCGGCCAACTAATGAAAAACTGTTTTTT. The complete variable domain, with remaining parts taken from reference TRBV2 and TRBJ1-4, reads EPEVTQTPSHQVTQMGQEVILRCVPISNHLYFYWYRQILGQKVEFLVSFYNNEISEKSEIFDDQFSVERPDGSNFTLKIRSTKLEDSAMYFCASSEAGRPTNEKLFFGSGTQLSVL.

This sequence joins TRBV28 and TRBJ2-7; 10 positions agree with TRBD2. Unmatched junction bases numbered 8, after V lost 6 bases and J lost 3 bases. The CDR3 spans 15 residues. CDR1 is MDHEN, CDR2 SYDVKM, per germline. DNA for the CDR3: TGTGCCAGCAGCCGTAGCGGGAGGAGCCTCTACGAGCAGTACTTC. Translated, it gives CASSRSGRSLYEQYF.

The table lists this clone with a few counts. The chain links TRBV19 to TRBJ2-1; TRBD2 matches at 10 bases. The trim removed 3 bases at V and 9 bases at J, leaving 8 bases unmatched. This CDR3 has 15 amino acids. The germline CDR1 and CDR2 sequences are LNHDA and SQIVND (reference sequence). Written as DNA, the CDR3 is TGTGCCAGTAGTATCCTAGCGGGGGCTGTCGGTGAGCAGTTCTTC. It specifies CASSILAGAVGEQFF.

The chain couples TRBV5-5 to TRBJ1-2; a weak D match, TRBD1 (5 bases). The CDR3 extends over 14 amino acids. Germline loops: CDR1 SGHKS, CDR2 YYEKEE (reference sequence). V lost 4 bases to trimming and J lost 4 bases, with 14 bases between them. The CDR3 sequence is CASSGVREPYGYTF. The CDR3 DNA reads TGTGCCAGCAGCGGCGTCAGGGAACCCTATGGCTACACCTTC.

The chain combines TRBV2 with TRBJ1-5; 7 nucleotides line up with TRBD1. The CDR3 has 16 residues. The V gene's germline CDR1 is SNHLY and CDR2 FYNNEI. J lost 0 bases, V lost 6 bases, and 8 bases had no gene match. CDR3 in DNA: TGTGCCAGCAGCGGGGACAGTATGGATAGCAATCAGCCCCAGCATTTT. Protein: CASSGDSMDSNQPQHF. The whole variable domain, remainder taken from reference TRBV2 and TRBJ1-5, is EPEVTQTPSHQVTQMGQEVILRCVPISNHLYFYWYRQILGQKVEFLVSFYNNEISEKSEIFDDQFSVERPDGSNFTLKIRSTKLEDSAMYFCASSGDSMDSNQPQHFGDGTRLSIL.

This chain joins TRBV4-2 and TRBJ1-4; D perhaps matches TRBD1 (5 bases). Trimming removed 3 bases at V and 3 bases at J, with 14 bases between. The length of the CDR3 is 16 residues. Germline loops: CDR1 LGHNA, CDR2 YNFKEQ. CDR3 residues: CASSQERRGSNEKLFF. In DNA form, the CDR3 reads TGTGCCAGCAGCCAGGAAAGAAGGGGATCTAATGAAAAACTGTTTTTT.

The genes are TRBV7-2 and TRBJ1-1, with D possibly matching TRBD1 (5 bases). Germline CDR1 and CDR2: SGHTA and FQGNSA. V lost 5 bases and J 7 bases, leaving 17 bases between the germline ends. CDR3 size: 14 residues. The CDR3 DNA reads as TGTGCCAGCAGCCCTCTAAGACAGATGGGTGAAGCTTTCTTT. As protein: CASSPLRQMGEAFF.

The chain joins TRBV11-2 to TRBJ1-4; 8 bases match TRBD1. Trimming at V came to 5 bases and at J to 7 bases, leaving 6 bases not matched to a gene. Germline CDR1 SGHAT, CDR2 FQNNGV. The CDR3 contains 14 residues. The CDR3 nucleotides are TGTGCCAGCAGCCCGGACAGGGTCAGTGAAAAACTGTTTTTT. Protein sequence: CASSPDRVSEKLFF.

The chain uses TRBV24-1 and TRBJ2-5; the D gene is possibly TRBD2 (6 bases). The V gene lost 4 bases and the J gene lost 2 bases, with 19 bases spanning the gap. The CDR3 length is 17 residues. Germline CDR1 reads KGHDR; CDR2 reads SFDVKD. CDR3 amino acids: CATSDAGTPGPQETQYF. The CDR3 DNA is TGTGCCACCAGTGACGCTGGGACTCCAGGACCTCAAGAGACCCAGTACTTC.

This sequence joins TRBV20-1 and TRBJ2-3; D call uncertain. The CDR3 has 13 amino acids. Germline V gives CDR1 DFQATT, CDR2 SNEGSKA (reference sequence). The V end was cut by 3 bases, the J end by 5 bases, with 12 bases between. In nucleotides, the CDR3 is TGCAGTGCTAGTCACTCCAGAGGAGATACGCAGTATTTT. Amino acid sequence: CSASHSRGDTQYF.

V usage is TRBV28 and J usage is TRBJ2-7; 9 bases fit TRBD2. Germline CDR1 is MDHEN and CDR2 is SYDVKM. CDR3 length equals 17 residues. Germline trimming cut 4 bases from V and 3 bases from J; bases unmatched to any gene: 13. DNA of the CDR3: TGTGCCAGCAGTTCGAAAAGTCTAGCGGGGCGGCTCTACGAGCAGTACTTC. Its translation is CASSSKSLAGRLYEQYF.